This is a list of T cell receptor beta chains from one sample in a study of T-cell memory formation after mild COVID-19. TCRdb independently ran MiXCR on the 5' RACE reads; one entry per CDR3 protein. The sample carries 250,000 or so distinct CDR3 sequences, roughly 17% recorded once. The sequenced material came from PBMCs or a T cell subset sorted from them (not recorded which). All receptors derive from a man aged 18 to 30 who had mild COVID-19 (a few samples of this study predate the infection). Cell type and time point are not known. CDR3s include the opening cysteine and the closing phenylalanine or tryptophan. A D gene is named only where the DNA matches it firmly. Clone size is stated in some rows and not others, as once, few, many or a class when expanded.

TRBV4-1	few	TRBJ1-2	14	-	CASSQGVRTYGYTF	TGCGCCAGCAGCCAAGGGGTACGGACGTATGGCTACACCTTC
TRBV4-2	few	TRBJ1-1	14	-	CASSHGGRGTEAFF	TGTGCCAGCAGCCACGGAGGGAGAGGGACTGAAGCTTTCTTT
TRBV6-5	-	TRBJ2-5	14	TRBD2	CASSYSTSGGNQYF	TGTGCCAGCAGTTACTCAACTAGCGGGGGGAACCAGTACTTC
TRBV12-3/TRBV12-4	few	TRBJ1-5	16	-	CASSFFRGGSNQPQHF	TGTGCCAGCAGTTTCTTCAGGGGAGGAAGCAATCAGCCCCAGCATTTT
TRBV7-2	few	TRBJ1-1	14	TRBD1	CASSGGQGAGEAFF	TGTGCCAGCAGCGGGGGACAGGGGGCAGGAGAAGCTTTCTTT
TRBV5-1	-	TRBJ1-1	14	-	CASSASQGNTEAFF	TGCGCCAGCAGCGCGTCTCAGGGGAACACTGAAGCTTTCTTT
TRBV5-1	few	TRBJ1-1	15	-	CASSPVGGRETEAFF	TGCGCCAGCAGCCCGGTCGGGGGCCGGGAGACTGAAGCTTTCTTT
TRBV29-1	few	TRBJ2-3	16	TRBD2	CSVEDVVAGLTDTQYF	TGCAGCGTTGAAGATGTGGTAGCGGGCCTCACAGATACGCAGTATTTT
TRBV10-3	-	TRBJ2-5	13	TRBD2	CAIRTGGEETQYF	TGTGCCATCAGGACGGGGGGGGAAGAGACCCAGTACTTC
TRBV5-1	many	TRBJ2-3	13	-	CASSTPRGDTQYF	TGCGCCAGCAGCACTCCGAGGGGAGATACGCAGTATTTT
TRBV25-1	few	TRBJ2-5	16	-	CASSLFRGASGETQYF	TGTGCCAGCAGTTTATTCAGGGGGGCAAGCGGAGAGACCCAGTACTTC
TRBV4-3	-	TRBJ2-6	16	-	CASCQDLGSGANVLTF	TGCGCCAGCTGCCAAGATCTTGGGTCTGGGGCCAACGTCCTGACTTTC
TRBV7-3	-	TRBJ1-1	13	-	CASSFDSYTEAFF	TGTGCCAGCAGCTTCGACAGCTACACTGAAGCTTTCTTT
TRBV20-1	-	TRBJ2-3	15	-	CSARAWGVSTDTQYF	TGCAGTGCTAGAGCTTGGGGGGTTAGCACAGATACGCAGTATTTT
TRBV25-1	few	TRBJ1-2	15	-	CASRGRESYNYGYTF	TGTGCCAGCAGAGGACGGGAGAGCTACAACTATGGCTACACCTTC
TRBV20-1	few	TRBJ2-2	18	TRBD2	CSARGRTSGGQNTGELFF	TGCAGTGCTAGAGGGCGGACTAGCGGGGGCCAGAACACCGGGGAGCTGTTTTTT
TRBV12-3/TRBV12-4	few	TRBJ2-5	15	TRBD2	CASMTGRDPRETQYF	TGTGCCAGCATGACGGGGAGGGACCCCCGTGAGACCCAGTACTTC
TRBV20-1	few	TRBJ2-5	14	TRBD2	CSAELTRGGETQYF	TGCAGTGCTGAGCTCACGCGGGGAGGGGAGACCCAGTACTTC